In its sample, the clone carrying this T cell receptor beta chain was seen once. Antigen specificity is unknown. Clones were sequenced by immunoSEQ multiplex PCR, and TCRdb holds only the in-frame ones, with some missing. The sample gives roughly 130,000 clones, about nine tenths of which show up once; approximately 8% is in the top ten. This sample is drawn from a study of T cell responses to AZD1222 COVID-19 vaccine. Whole-study findings and limits: Rises in breadth and depth of Spike-specific TCRs came after two AZD1222 doses. The CD4 TCRs associated with vaccination extended across spike and predominated at 160-218 and 743-854. Among the donors, most were white British and more were female, and clonal diversity was possibly underestimated.

Germline CDR1 SGHNT, CDR2 YENEEA. With 5 bases clipped from V and 16 bases from J, the junction kept 6 bases outside the gene matches. This CDR3 has 11 residues. This chain links TRBV11-3 with TRBJ2-1; TRBD1 matches at 9 bases. The sample consisted of peripheral blood, taken on day 0 of AZD1222 vaccination. The TCR originated in an adult in good health. The CDR3 reads CASSDRDRVFF. CDR3 nucleotides: TGTGCCAGCAGCGACCGGGACAGGGTTTTCTTC.